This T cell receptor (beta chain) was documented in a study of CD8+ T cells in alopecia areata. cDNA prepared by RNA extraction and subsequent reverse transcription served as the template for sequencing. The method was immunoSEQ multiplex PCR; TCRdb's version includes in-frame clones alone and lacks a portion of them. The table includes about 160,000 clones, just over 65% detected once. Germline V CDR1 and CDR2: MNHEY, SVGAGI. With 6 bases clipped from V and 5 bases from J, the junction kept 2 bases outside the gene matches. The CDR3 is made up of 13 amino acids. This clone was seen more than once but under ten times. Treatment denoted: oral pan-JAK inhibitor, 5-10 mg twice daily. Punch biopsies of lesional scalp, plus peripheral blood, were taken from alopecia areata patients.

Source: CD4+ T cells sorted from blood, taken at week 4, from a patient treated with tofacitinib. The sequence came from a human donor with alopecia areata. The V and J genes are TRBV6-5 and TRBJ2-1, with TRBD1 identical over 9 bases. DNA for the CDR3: TGTGCCAGCAGCTGGGACAGGGACAATGAGCAGTTCTTC. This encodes CASSWDRDNEQFF.